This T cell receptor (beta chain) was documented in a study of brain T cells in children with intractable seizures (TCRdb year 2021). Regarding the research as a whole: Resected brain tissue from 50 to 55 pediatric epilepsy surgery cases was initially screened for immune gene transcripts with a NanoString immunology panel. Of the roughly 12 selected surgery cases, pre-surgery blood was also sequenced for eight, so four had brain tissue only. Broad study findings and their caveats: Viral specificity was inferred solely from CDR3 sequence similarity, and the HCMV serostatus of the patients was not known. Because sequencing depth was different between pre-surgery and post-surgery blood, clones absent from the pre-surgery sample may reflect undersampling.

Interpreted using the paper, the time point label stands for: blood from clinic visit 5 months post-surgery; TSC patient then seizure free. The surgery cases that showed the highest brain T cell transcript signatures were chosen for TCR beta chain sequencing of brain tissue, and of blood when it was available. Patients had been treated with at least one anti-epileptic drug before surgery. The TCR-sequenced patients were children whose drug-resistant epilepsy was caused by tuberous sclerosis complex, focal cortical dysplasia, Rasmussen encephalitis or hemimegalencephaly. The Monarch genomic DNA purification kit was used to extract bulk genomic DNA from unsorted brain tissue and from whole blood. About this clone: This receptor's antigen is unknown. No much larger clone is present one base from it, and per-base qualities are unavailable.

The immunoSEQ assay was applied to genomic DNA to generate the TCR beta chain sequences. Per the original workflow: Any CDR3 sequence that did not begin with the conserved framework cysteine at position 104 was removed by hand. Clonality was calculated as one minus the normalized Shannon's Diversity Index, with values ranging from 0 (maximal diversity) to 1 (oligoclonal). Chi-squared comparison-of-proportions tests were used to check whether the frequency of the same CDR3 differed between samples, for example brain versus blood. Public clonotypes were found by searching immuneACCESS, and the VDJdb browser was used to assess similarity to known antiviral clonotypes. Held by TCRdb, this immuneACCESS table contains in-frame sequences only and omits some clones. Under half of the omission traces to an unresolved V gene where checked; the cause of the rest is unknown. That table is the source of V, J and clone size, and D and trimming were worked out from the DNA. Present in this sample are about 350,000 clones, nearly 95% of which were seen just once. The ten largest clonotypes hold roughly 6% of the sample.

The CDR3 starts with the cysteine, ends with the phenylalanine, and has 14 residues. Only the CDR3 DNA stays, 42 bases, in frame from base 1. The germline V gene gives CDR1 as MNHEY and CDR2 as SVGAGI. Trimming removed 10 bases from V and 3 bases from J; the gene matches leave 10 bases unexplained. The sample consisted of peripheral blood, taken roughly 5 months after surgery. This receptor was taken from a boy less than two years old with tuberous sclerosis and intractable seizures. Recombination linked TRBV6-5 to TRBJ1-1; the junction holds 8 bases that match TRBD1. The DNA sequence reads TGTGCCACCAGGAGTCAGGGGGCATACACTGAAGCTTTCTTT. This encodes CATRSQGAYTEAFF.